The 29 T cell receptor beta chains presented below share a single source sample, sequenced in a study of cytomegalovirus exposure and HLA in healthy donors listed by TCRdb under 2017. The method behind the library was the immunoSEQ multiplex PCR assay. For the multiplex PCR, a mixture combining 60 forward primers for TCR Vbeta segments and 13 reverse primers for TCR Jbeta segments was used. The immuneACCESS repertoire file appears here via TCRdb, limited to in-frame rearrangements. These files lack a portion of the clones; in checked studies, under half of the deficit traces to unresolved V genes, and the cause of the others is not known. For this sample there are around 200,000 clones; approximately 78% appear just once. The ten largest clonotypes hold about 0.8% of the sample. The sequenced material came from PBMCs. The receptors were sampled from a woman in her late teens or twenties in good health and CMV-seronegative.

The V and J genes are TRBV6-5 and TRBJ1-4; D uncertain. Germline values: CDR1 MNHEY, CDR2 SVGAGI. The CDR3 extends over 15 amino acids. Trimming took off 5 bases at V and 7 bases at J, with 17 bases between the two ends. This chain's CDR3 is CASSPAWEGGEKLFF. CDR3 bases: TGTGCCAGCAGTCCGGCTTGGGAGGGCGGTGAAAAACTGTTTTTT.

The genes are TRBV4-2 and TRBJ1-1, with 7 bases lining up with TRBD1. Trimming at V came to 2 bases and at J to 0 bases, leaving 3 bases not matched to a gene. CDR1 LGHNA and CDR2 YNFKEQ come from the germline V gene. This CDR3 spans 15 amino acids. CDR3 coding DNA: TGTGCCAGCAGCCAACAAACAGGGGTGAACACTGAAGCTTTCTTT. It translates to CASSQQTGVNTEAFF.

The chain is built from TRBV25-1 and TRBJ2-3, with D maybe TRBD2 (5 bases). The CDR3 is 14 amino acids. With 5 bases removed from V and 4 bases from J, the gap between germline ends came to 13 bases. Germline lookup yields CDR1 MGHDK and CDR2 SYGVNS. The CDR3 DNA follows: TGTGCCAGCAGTTGGGGAAGCGGCGCAGATACGCAGTATTTT. Protein sequence: CASSWGSGADTQYF.

The chain's CDR3 is CASRFGQGTYEQYF. In nucleotides, the CDR3 is TGTGCCAGCAGGTTCGGACAGGGGACCTACGAGCAGTACTTC. The gene calls are TRBV6-1 and TRBJ2-7, with TRBD1 matching 9 bases. In germline, CDR1 is MNHNS, CDR2 SASEGT. This CDR3 has 14 amino acids. V dropped 6 bases and J dropped 2; count of bases not matched to a gene: 5.

The chain recombines TRBV6-5 with TRBJ2-1; D ambiguous. Germline V gene sequence: CDR1 MNHEY, CDR2 SVGAGI. V gave up 0 bases and J gave up 9 bases, with 15 bases separating them. The CDR3 contains 15 residues. Here the CDR3 DNA reads TGTGCCAGCAGTTACTCCCCGACTCCTAATGGTGAGCAGTTCTTC. This encodes CASSYSPTPNGEQFF.

This clone was detected only once. The V and J genes are TRBV2 and TRBJ2-1; tentatively, D is TRBD2 (5 bases). This CDR3 region has 15 residues. Trimming removed 0 bases from V and 7 bases from J, with 13 bases in between. Germline CDR1 reads SNHLY; CDR2 reads FYNNEI. CDR3 DNA: TGTGCCAGCAGTGAAGCTGGACTGGTGGGGAATGAGCAGTTCTTC. Translating gives CASSEAGLVGNEQFF.

This sequence joins TRBV6-5 and TRBJ2-7; 8 nucleotides line up with TRBD2. This CDR3 spans 14 amino acids. V shed 9 bases and J 6 bases; nucleotides not matched to a gene: 13. Per the germline V gene, CDR1 is MNHEY and CDR2 is SVGAGI. DNA for the CDR3: TGTGCCAGTCGCGAGCGGGGGAGCTCAGGCGAGCAGTACTTC. This codes for CASRERGSSGEQYF.

The V gene is TRBV6-5, the J gene TRBJ2-1; D may be TRBD2 (6 bases). V lost 0 bases and J 7 bases, leaving 13 bases between the germline ends. The germline CDR1 and CDR2 sequences are MNHEY and SVGAGI. This CDR3 spans 15 amino acids. CDR3 sequence reads: CASSYSWDSRNEQFF. CDR3 nucleotide sequence: TGTGCCAGCAGTTACTCATGGGACTCGCGAAATGAGCAGTTCTTC.

The rearrangement links TRBV28 to TRBJ2-7; 9 bases line up with TRBD2. Germline lookup yields CDR1 MDHEN and CDR2 SYDVKM. CDR3 length equals 15 residues. Trimming cost V 2 bases and J 3 bases; bases outside gene matches: 5. This chain's CDR3 is CASSLRTSVNYEQYF. CDR3 coding DNA: TGTGCCAGCAGTTTAAGGACTAGCGTGAACTACGAGCAGTACTTC.

The gene calls are TRBV27 and TRBJ2-2; maybe TRBD1 (7 bases). The V end lost 3 bases, the J end lost 0 bases, and 14 bases lay between the germline ends. This CDR3 comprises 17 residues. Germline loops: CDR1 MNHEY, CDR2 SMNVEV (reference sequence). The chain's CDR3 is CASSLTRGTANTGELFF. CDR3 sequence (DNA): TGTGCCAGCAGTTTGACCCGCGGGACAGCGAACACCGGGGAGCTGTTTTTT.

This sequence joins TRBV7-8 and TRBJ1-4; 8 bases match TRBD1. CDR3 length: 15 residues. V shed 2 bases and J 5 bases; nucleotides not matched to a gene: 4. CDR1 is SGHVS, CDR2 FQNEAQ, per germline. CDR3 DNA sequence: TGTGCCAGCAGCTTATGGGGACAGGAGAATGAAAAACTGTTTTTT. It encodes CASSLWGQENEKLFF.

The chain links TRBV10-2 to TRBJ2-1, with 8 bases fitting TRBD2. Looked up from germline, CDR1 is WSHSY and CDR2 is SAAADI. J gave up 0 bases and V 9 bases, and 10 bases lay outside the gene matches. This CDR3 contains 16 residues. This CDR3 is CASKLAGRYSYNEQFF. The CDR3 DNA sequence: TGCGCCAGTAAATTAGCGGGACGATACTCCTACAATGAGCAGTTCTTC.

The chain carries TRBV28 and TRBJ2-6, with D possibly matching TRBD2 (6 bases). Trimming left V 5 bases short and J 3 bases short, with 14 bases between. Germline values: CDR1 MDHEN, CDR2 SYDVKM. There are 16 residues in the CDR3. The CDR3 DNA reads TGTGCCAGCAGTCCCGGGACTCCTGGTGGGGCCAACGTCCTGACTTTC. It codes for CASSPGTPGGANVLTF. Full variable domain (remainder filled in from reference TRBV28 and TRBJ2-6): DVKVTQSSRYLVKRTGEKVFLECVQDMDHENMFWYRQDPGLGLRLIYFSYDVKMKEKGDIPEGYSVSREKKERFSLILESASTNQTSMYLCASSPGTPGGANVLTFGAGSRLTVL.

The rearrangement uses TRBV5-1 and TRBJ2-3; a possible D gene is TRBD1 (6 bases). CDR3 length equals 15 residues. CDR1 and CDR2 (germline): SGHRS, YFSETQ. Trimming removed 0 bases from V and 6 bases from J, with 14 bases in between. The CDR3 coding sequence is TGCGCCAGCAGCTTGGGAGGGGGTCCCTCGGATACGCAGTATTTT. Its translation is CASSLGGGPSDTQYF. Combining the CDR3 with reference TRBV5-1 and TRBJ2-3 gives the whole variable domain KAGVTQTPRYLIKTRGQQVTLSCSPISGHRSVSWYQQTPGQGLQFLFEYFSETQRNKGNFPGRFSGRQFSNSRSEMNVSTLELGDSALYLCASSLGGGPSDTQYFGPGTRLTVL.

The chain carries TRBV10-1 and TRBJ1-5; weak D call: TRBD1 (6 bases). Germline assignment: CDR1 WNHNN and CDR2 SYGVQD (reference sequence). CDR3 length: 12 residues. Trimming shortened V by 6 bases and J by 6 bases, and 9 bases separated the two germline ends. The CDR3 loop reads CASSQQGQPQHF. The DNA for the CDR3 is TGCGCCAGCAGCCAACAGGGTCAGCCCCAGCATTTT.

This clone was counted only a few times. For the CDR3, the DNA is TGTGCCAGCAGCTTAAGGACAGACTACGAGCAGTACTTC. It specifies CASSLRTDYEQYF. The chain combines TRBV13 with TRBJ2-7; the D gene is possibly TRBD1 (6 bases). Trimming removed 2 bases from V and 3 bases from J, with 8 bases in between. Germline V gene lookup returns CDR1 PRHDT and CDR2 FYEKMQ (reference sequence). The CDR3 length is 13 residues. Full variable domain (missing parts from reference TRBV13 and TRBJ2-7): AAGVIQSPRHLIKEKRETATLKCYPIPRHDTVYWYQQGPGQDPQFLISFYEKMQSDKGSIPDRFSAQQFSDYHSELNMSSLELGDSALYFCASSLRTDYEQYFGPGTRLTVT.

The chain recombines TRBV6-5 with TRBJ1-2; possible D gene TRBD1, 5 bases. Germline-derived CDR1 and CDR2 are MNHEY and SVGAGI. Trimming took 6 bases from V and 2 from J, leaving 13 bases between them. The CDR3 loop spans 14 amino acids. The DNA for the CDR3 is TGTGCCAGCAGAACGAGACAGCCCAACTATGGCTACACCTTC. Amino acid sequence: CASRTRQPNYGYTF.

V is TRBV28 and J is TRBJ1-5; TRBD1 aligns across 11 bases. Per the germline V gene, CDR1 is MDHEN and CDR2 is SYDVKM. With 7 bases clipped from V and 5 bases from J, the junction kept 7 bases outside the gene matches. The CDR3 covers 15 residues. Here the CDR3 reads CASISGQGADQPQHF. CDR3 sequence (DNA): TGTGCCAGCATCTCCGGACAGGGGGCAGATCAGCCCCAGCATTTT.

The genes are TRBV13 and TRBJ2-1, with 9 positions matching TRBD2. The germline CDR1 and CDR2 sequences are PRHDT and FYEKMQ (reference sequence). The CDR3 length is 17 residues. V trimming: 5 bases; J trimming: 0 bases; junction bases outside the gene matches: 8. DNA for the CDR3: TGTGCCAGCAGCGTCACTAGCGGGTTAAGCTCCTACAATGAGCAGTTCTTC. Amino acids: CASSVTSGLSSYNEQFF.

With regard to this clone: The conserved phenylalanine or tryptophan is not found at the CDR3 terminus, so this likely reflects a read error. V and J are TRBV18 and TRBJ1-5; a possible D gene is TRBD1 (5 bases). The germline V gene has CDR1 KGHSH and CDR2 LQKENI. CDR3 length: 14 residues. V was trimmed by 3 bases and J by 5 bases, leaving 11 bases between them. The DNA for the CDR3 is TGTGCCAGCTCACCGTTGGGGCAGGATCAGCCCCAGCATCTT. Translating it yields CASSPLGQDQPQHL.

The rearrangement links TRBV2 to TRBJ1-5, with D maybe TRBD1 (6 bases). Germline CDR1 reads SNHLY; CDR2 reads FYNNEI. Between the trimmed V and J ends, which lost 5 bases and 5 bases, there was a span of 13 bases. The CDR3 runs to 14 residues. CDR3 coding DNA: TGTGCCAGCAGTTCCCACAGGGAGTATCAGCCCCAGCATTTT. Translated, it gives CASSSHREYQPQHF. The full variable domain, its missing parts supplied by reference TRBV2 and TRBJ1-5, is EPEVTQTPSHQVTQMGQEVILRCVPISNHLYFYWYRQILGQKVEFLVSFYNNEISEKSEIFDDQFSVERPDGSNFTLKIRSTKLEDSAMYFCASSSHREYQPQHFGDGTRLSIL.

The chain employs TRBV6-6 and TRBJ2-3; 9 bases line up with TRBD2. The V segment lost 2 bases and the J segment 13 bases; nucleotides outside the gene matches: 10. This CDR3 is 14 amino acids long. Per germline, CDR1 MNHNY and CDR2 SVGAGI (reference sequence). Here the CDR3 DNA reads TGTGCCAGCAGTTACCCCTACCGCGGGGGGGCCGAGTATTTT. Translation gives CASSYPYRGGAEYF.

The chain employs TRBV6-1 and TRBJ2-1, with D uncertain. Germline CDR1 and CDR2: MNHNS and SASEGT. V lost 4 bases to trimming and J lost 8 bases, with 9 bases between them. This CDR3 contains 12 residues. The CDR3 sequence is CASSVLVHEQFF. The CDR3 DNA is TGTGCCAGCAGTGTCCTAGTCCATGAGCAGTTCTTC.

J is TRBJ2-6 and V is TRBV27; 9 bases align to TRBD1. Germline V gives CDR1 MNHEY, CDR2 SMNVEV (reference sequence). CDR3 length: 17 residues. Losses at the gene ends were 5 bases for V and 2 bases for J; bases not matched to a gene: 7. CDR3 amino acids: CASSPYTGGAGANVLTF. The CDR3 region has the DNA TGTGCCAGCAGTCCCTATACAGGGGGCGCTGGGGCCAACGTCCTGACTTTC.

The V call is TRBV4-1, the J call TRBJ2-7; TRBD1 matches at 11 bases. Germline CDR1 reads MGHRA; CDR2 reads YSYEKL. The CDR3 has 16 residues. V shed 0 bases, J shed 7 bases, and the junction held 8 bases outside the gene matches. The CDR3 DNA reads as TGCGCCAGCAGCCAAGATTCGGACAGGGGGCTGGGGGAGCAGTACTTC. Its translation: CASSQDSDRGLGEQYF.

The chain employs TRBV29-1 and TRBJ2-5, with D hard to call. Judging by the DNA end, TRBJ2-7 fits better; the J call may be wrong. The CDR3 sequence is 14 residues long. Germline V lookup: CDR1 SQVTM, CDR2 ANQGSEA. CDR3 region: CSVRVSLVTYEQYF. CDR3 DNA sequence: TGCAGCGTTCGGGTTTCCCTAGTCACCTACGAGCAGTACTTC.

V is TRBV5-1 and J is TRBJ2-1; 9 positions match TRBD2. This CDR3 has 15 amino acids. Germline assignment: CDR1 SGHRS and CDR2 YFSETQ. The J segment lost 7 bases and the V segment lost 4 bases, leaving 9 bases of the junction unmatched. Written as DNA, the CDR3 is TGCGCCAGCAGCGCCATAGCGGGGGCTTCGAATGAGCAGTTCTTC. It specifies CASSAIAGASNEQFF.

The CDR3 sequence is CAWTSGRAYNEQFF. The CDR3 nucleotides are TGTGCCTGGACCAGCGGGAGGGCCTACAATGAGCAGTTCTTC. V usage is TRBV30 and J usage is TRBJ2-1; TRBD2 agrees at 10 bases. The CDR3 length is 14 residues. Germline values: CDR1 GTSNPN, CDR2 SVGIG (reference sequence). With 4 bases clipped from V and 2 bases from J, the junction kept 2 bases outside the gene matches. Based on the CDR3 plus reference TRBV30 and TRBJ2-1, the full variable domain is SQTIHQWPATLVQPVGSPLSLECTVEGTSNPNLYWYRQAAGRGLQLLFYSVGIGQISSEVPQNLSASRPQDRQFILSSKKLLLSDSGFYLCAWTSGRAYNEQFFGPGTRLTVL.

The chain combines TRBV19 with TRBJ1-1; D is unresolved. This CDR3 has 12 residues. The V end was cut by 7 bases, the J end by 4 bases, with 10 bases between. CDR1 is LNHDA and CDR2 is SQIVND in the germline V gene (reference sequence). CDR3 nucleotide sequence: TGTGCCAGTATTGGGGAGGGCACTGAAGCTTTCTTT. Amino acid sequence: CASIGEGTEAFF.